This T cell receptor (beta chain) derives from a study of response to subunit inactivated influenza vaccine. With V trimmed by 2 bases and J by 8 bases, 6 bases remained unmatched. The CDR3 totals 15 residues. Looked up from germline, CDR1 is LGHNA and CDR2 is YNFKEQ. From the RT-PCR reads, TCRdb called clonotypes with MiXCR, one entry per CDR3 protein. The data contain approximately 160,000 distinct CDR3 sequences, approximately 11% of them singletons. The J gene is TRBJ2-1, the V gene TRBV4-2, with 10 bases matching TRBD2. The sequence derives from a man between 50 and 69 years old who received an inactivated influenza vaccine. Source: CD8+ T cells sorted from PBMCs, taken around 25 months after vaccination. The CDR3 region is CASSQWRTSGHEQFF. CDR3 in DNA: TGTGCCAGCAGCCAATGGCGGACTAGCGGACATGAGCAGTTCTTC.